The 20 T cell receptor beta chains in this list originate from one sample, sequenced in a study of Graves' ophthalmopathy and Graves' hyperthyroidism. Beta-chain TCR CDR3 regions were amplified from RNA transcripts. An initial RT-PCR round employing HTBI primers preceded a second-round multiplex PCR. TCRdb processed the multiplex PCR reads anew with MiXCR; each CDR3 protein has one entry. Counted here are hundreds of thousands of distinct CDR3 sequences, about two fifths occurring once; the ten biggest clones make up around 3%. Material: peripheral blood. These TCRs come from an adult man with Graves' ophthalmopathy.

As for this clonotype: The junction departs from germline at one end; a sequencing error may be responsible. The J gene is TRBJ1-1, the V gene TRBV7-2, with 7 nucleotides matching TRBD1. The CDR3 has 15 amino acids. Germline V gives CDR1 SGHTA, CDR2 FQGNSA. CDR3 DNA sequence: TGTGCCAGCAGCCAAAACACTGCGACAGGGACTGAAACTTTCTTT. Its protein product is CASSQNTATGTETFF. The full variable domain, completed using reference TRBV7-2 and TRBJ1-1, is GAGVSQSPSNKVTEKGKDVELRCDPISGHTALYWYRQSLGQGLEFLIYFQGNSAPDKSGLPSDRFSAERTGGSVSTLTIQRTQQEDSAVYLCASSQNTATGTETFFGQGTRLTVV.

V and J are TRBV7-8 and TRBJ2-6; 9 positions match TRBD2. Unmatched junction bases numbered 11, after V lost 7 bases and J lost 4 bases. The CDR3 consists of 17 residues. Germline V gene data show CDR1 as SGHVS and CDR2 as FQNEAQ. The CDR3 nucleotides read TGTGCCAGCACCTGGGGAACCGGACTAGCGGGGGCCAACGTCCTGACTTTC. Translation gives CASTWGTGLAGANVLTF.

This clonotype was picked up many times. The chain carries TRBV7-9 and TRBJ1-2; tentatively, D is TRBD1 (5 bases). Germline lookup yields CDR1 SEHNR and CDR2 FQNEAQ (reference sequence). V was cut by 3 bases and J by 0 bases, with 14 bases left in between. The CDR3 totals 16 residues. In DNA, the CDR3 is TGTGCCAGCAGCTTGCAAGCAGGGAGGACTAACTATGGCTACACCTTC. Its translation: CASSLQAGRTNYGYTF.

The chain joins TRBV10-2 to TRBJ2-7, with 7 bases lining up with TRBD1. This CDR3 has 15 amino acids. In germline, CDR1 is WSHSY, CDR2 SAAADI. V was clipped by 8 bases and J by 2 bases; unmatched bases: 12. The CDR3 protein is CASPLRRDRTYEQYF. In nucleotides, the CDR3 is TGCGCCAGCCCCCTACGCCGGGACAGAACCTACGAGCAGTACTTC.

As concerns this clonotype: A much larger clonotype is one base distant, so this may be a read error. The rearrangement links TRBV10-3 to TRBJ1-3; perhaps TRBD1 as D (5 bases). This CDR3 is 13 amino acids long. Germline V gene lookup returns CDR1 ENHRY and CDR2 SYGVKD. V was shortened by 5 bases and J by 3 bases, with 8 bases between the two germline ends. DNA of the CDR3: TGTGCCATCAGTTACGGGGGTGGAAACACCATATATTTT. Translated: CAISYGGGNTIYF.

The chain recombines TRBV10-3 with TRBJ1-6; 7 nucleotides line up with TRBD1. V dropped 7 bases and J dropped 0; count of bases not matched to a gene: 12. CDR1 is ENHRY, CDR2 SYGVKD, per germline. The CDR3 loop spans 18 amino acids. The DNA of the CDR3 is TGTGCCATCACTGCGGGGGGACAGCTGGGCTCCTATAATTCACCCCTCCACTTT. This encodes CAITAGGQLGSYNSPLHF.

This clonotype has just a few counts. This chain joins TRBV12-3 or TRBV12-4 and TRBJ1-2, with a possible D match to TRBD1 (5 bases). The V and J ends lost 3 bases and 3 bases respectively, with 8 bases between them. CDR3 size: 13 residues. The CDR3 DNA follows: TGTGCCAGCAGTTTCAGGGAATACTATGGCTACACCTTC. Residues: CASSFREYYGYTF.

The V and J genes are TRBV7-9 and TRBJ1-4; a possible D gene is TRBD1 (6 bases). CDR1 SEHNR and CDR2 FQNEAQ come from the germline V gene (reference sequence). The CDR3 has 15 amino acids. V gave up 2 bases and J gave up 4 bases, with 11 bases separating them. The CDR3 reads CASSLRTAFNEKLFF. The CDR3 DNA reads TGTGCCAGCAGCTTACGGACAGCATTTAATGAAAAACTGTTTTTT.

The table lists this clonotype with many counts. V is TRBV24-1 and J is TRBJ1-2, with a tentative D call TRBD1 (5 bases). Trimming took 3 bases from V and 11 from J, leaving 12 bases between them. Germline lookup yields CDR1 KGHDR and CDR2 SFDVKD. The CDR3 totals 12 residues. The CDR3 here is CATSDPETEYTF. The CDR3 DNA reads TGTGCCACCAGTGATCCAGAGACAGAGTACACCTTC.

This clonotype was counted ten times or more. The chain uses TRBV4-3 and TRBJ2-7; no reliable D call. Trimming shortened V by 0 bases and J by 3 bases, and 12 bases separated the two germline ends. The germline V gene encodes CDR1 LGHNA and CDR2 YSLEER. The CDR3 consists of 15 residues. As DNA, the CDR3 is TGCGCCAGCAGCCAAGATTCAAGCGTACACTACGAGCAGTACTTC. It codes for CASSQDSSVHYEQYF.

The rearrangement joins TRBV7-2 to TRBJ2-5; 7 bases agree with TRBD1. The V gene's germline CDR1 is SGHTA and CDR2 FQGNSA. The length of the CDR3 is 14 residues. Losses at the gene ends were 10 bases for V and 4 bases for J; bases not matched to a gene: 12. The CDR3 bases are TGTGCCACAGTATTAGCAGGGGGTGGAGAGACCCAGTACTTC. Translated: CATVLAGGGETQYF.

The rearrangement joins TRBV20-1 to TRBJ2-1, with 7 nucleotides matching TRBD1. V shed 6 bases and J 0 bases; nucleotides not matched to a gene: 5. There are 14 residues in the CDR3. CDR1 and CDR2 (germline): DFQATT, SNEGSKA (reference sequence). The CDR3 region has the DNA TGCAGTGCAACAAGGACAGGCTCCTACAATGAGCAGTTCTTC. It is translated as CSATRTGSYNEQFF.

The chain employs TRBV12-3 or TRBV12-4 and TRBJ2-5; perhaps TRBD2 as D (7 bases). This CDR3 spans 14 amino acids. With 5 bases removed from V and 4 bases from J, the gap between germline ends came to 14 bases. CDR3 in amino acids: CASSIRGGGETQYF. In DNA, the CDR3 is TGTGCCAGCAGTATTAGGGGAGGGGGAGAGACCCAGTACTTC.

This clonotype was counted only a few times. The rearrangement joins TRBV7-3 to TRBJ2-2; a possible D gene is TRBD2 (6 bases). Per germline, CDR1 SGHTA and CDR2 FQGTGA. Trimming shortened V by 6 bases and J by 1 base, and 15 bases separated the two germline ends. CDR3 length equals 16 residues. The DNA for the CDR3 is TGTGCCAGCAGAACTTGGCGGGATAAGAACACCGGGGAGCTGTTTTTT. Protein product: CASRTWRDKNTGELFF.

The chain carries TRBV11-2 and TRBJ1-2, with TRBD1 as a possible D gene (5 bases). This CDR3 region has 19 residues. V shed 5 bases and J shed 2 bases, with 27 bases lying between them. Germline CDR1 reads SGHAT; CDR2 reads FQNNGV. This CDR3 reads CASSGAGAFGRIKNYGYTF. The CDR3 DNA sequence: TGTGCCAGCAGCGGGGCCGGGGCGTTCGGACGGATCAAGAACTATGGCTACACCTTC.

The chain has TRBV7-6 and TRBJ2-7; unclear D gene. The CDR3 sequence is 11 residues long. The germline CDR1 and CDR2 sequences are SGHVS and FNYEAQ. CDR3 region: CARFSSYEQYF. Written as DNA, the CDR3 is TGTGCTAGATTTTCGTCCTACGAGCAGTACTTC.

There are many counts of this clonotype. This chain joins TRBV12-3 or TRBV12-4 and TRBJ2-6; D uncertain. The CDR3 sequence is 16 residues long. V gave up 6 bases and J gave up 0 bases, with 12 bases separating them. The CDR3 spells CASRTSVSSGANVLTF. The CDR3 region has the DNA TGTGCCAGCAGAACCTCAGTGAGCTCTGGGGCCAACGTCCTGACTTTC.

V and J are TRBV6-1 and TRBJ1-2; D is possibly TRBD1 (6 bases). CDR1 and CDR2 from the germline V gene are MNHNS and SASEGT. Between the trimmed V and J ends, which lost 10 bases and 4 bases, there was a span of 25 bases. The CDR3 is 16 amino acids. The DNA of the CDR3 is TGTGCCATCCAGGAACTGACAGCCGGGGGCCCCTATGGCTACACCTTC. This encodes CAIQELTAGGPYGYTF.

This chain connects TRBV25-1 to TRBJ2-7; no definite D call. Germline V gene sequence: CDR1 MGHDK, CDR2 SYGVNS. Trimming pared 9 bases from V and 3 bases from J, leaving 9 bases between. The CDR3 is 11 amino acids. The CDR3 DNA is TGTGCCAGAGGAAGGGTCTACGAGCAGTACTTC. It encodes CARGRVYEQYF.

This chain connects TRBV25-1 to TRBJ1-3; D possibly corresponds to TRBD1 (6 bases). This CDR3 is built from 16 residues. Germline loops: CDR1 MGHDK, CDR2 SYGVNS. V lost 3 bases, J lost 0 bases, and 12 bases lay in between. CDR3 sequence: CASSEIRGDSGNTIYF. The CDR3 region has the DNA TGTGCCAGCAGTGAGATAAGGGGGGACTCTGGAAACACCATATATTTT.